Given below is one T cell receptor beta chain in context. This specimen belongs to a study of blood T cell repertoires in COVID-19. Study-level information: Nucleic acid was either cDNA or gDNA, and it came from T cells, B-cell-depleted T cells, or PBMCs.

Participant age was roughly 18 to 90 years, and participants resided in 24 US areas. Cohort allocation depended upon clinical history that participants reported. Original processing notes: Amplification of reference gene primers provided the estimated nucleated cell counts. The method was immunoSEQ multiplex PCR; TCRdb's version includes in-frame clones alone and lacks a portion of them. V and J calls and clone size follow that table, whereas D and trimming were derived from the DNA. The sample has 360,000 or so clones, roughly four fifths seen once; the top ten hold over 4.5%. Germline loops: CDR1 MGHDK, CDR2 SYGVNS. Trimming at V came to 1 base and at J to 6 bases, leaving 8 bases not matched to a gene. This CDR3 is 15 amino acids long.

V and J are TRBV25-1 and TRBJ2-7; TRBD2 agrees at 8 bases. This receptor was taken from a woman between 50 and 59 years old who had recovered from COVID-19. The sample consisted of PBMCs or T cells enriched from blood (not recorded which). Written as DNA, the CDR3 is TGTGCCAGCAGTGAATCGGGGGGGCGTTTACTCGAGCAGTACTTC. Its protein is CASSESGGRLLEQYF.